This TCR beta chain emerged from a study of cytomegalovirus exposure and HLA in healthy donors (dated by TCRdb to the late 2010s). About the study as a whole: According to an earlier analysis of 587 of the donors, about 190 million T cells yielded over 100 million unique TCR beta sequences and approximately 300 Gb of sequence data. An early release that covered some 640 HLA-typed donors contained approximately 300 gigabases of sequencing data and 65 million to 100 million unique TCR sequences. The genetic ancestry cluster associated with self-reported Caucasian donors included over 80% of the roughly 400 genotyped donors. The study aimed to test whether cataloging public T cell receptors could reveal signatures of past pathogen exposure. The study used immunosequencing to profile the T cell repertoires of 670 or so subjects and linked those repertoires to cytomegalovirus serostatus. Besides the first cohort of roughly 700 subjects, a separate validation cohort made up of over a hundred different subjects was used. The study combined high-throughput TCR immunosequencing, statistical association of individual TCRs with disease status, and machine learning to predict cytomegalovirus infection status. To study patterns of TCR occurrence, a later analysis re-analyzed previously published TCR beta repertoires from around 700 donors and added high-resolution HLA genotyping. In the later analysis, no new phenotypic data were used to find candidate immune exposures; instead, reliance was placed on TCR beta sequences and their occurrence across donors. In an earlier analysis of a few hundred of the donors, high-throughput TCR beta sequencing was used to judge whether each TCR beta V gene segment behaved as functional or pseudogenic. Donor age, sex, ethnicity and CMV serostatus were compiled together with the repertoire data. A later genetic analysis used genome-wide SNP genotypes for about 55% of the 666 donors, treating that subset as a discovery cohort. All discovery cohort repertoires had been generated using a single sequencing platform. Class I and class II HLA loci were covered by the typing at four-digit resolution. Typing coverage differed by locus: A, B, C, DRB1 and DQB1 were typed in roughly 629-640 donors, DQA1 in about 500, DPA1 in 600 to 610, and DPB1 in roughly 470. Roughly five DR-DQ haplotypes were handled as single units for association and clustering, since linkage in the cohort was strong. Among around 400 genotyped donors of the cohort, an average of around 240,000 unique TCR beta nucleotide sequences were sequenced per donor, around 20% of them non-productive.

In its sample, this clone was seen a few times. The specificity of this receptor is unknown. Per-base qualities were not stored, and no clone one base away is much larger. Libraries were prepared through the immunoSEQ multiplex PCR assay. The multiplex PCR relied on a mix of 60 forward primers for TCR Vbeta segments and 13 reverse primers for TCR Jbeta segments. A multiplex PCR assay on genomic DNA amplified the CDR3 region of rearranged TCR beta genes. The Illumina HiSeq System was used to sequence the amplified TCR beta libraries as 87-base-pair reads. In the paper's pipeline: In a later analysis, some 80 million unique TCR beta chains were counted across the approximately 640 repertoires, and roughly 11 million of these chains were shared by at least two donors. Raw reads were error-corrected and collapsed into unique sequences by a nearest-neighbor algorithm in which closely related sequences were merged to remove PCR and sequencing errors. V, D and J gene segments were assigned by aligning CDR3 sequences to IMGT reference sequences. Each retained sequence needed at least a six-nucleotide match to both a V gene segment and a J gene segment. A rearrangement counted as productive if the CDR3 had no stop codons and remained in frame with V and J, and every other rearrangement counted as non-productive. Following IMGT convention, CDR3 was defined as the stretch from the second conserved V-encoded cysteine up to the conserved J-encoded phenylalanine. The earlier analysis of some 600 of the donors excluded sequences that lacked an unambiguous match to a single V gene segment. An earlier analysis of several hundred of the donors called V segments functional above 56.7% productive rearrangements and segregating when the between-donor standard deviation exceeded 5%. A statistical classification framework was developed to diagnose cytomegalovirus status using the catalog of TCR beta chain sequences. V and J gene assignment, in a later analysis, came from comparing TCR nucleotide sequences with IMGT/GENE-DB human TR gene sequences. A later analysis assigned CDR3 sequences and most-parsimonious VDJ recombination scenarios with the TCRdist pipeline. In a later analysis, each TCR beta chain was defined by its CDR3 amino acid sequence together with its V-gene family, and reads without a unique V-gene family were excluded. As a way to deal with suspected cross-contamination and a sequencing artifact, a later analysis dropped hundreds of nucleotide sequences that were highly shared and had low generation probability. In a later analysis, a clonal expansion index for each public chain was calculated from normalized within-repertoire ranks of inferred template counts. Generation probabilities in a later analysis came from a VDJ recombination model fitted to out-of-frame rearrangements, and those results were checked against IGoR. Hypergeometric tests were used in a later analysis to score TCR-TCR, TCR-HLA and TCR-CMV co-occurrence, with a repertoire-size bias correction applied to the TCR pairs. False discovery rates were estimated in a later analysis by permuting HLA or CMV assignments 20 times. In a later analysis, co-occurring TCRs were grouped using DBSCAN, and TCRdist sequence similarity was added for clustering within HLA-allele-positive subsets. Repertoires with fewer than 30,000 or more than 120,000 public chains were left out of co-occurrence clustering, as were a few repertoires with anomalous nucleotide sharing. TCRdb provides this immuneACCESS table in a form limited to in-frame rearrangements. Some clones are lacking; in checked studies, under half of them reflect an unresolved V gene, and why the rest are absent is not known. V, J and clone size are taken as reported in that table, and D and trimming were inferred from the DNA itself. The sample yields some 190,000 clones; approximately 79% were counted once. Around 1.6% of the sample belongs to the ten largest clones.

The study at large found these results: Because the 87-base-pair reads could not distinguish some IMGT-functional V segments, including TRBV6-2 and TRBV6-3, those segments were excluded. According to a later analysis, TCR association rates differed among HLA loci, with DRB1 alleles showing the most associated TCRs and HLA-C alleles showing the fewest. The classifier was reported to diagnose cytomegalovirus status with high specificity and sensitivity in both the original cohort and the validation cohort. Because HLA typing was missing for some donors at each locus, association tests included only the typed subset. In a later analysis, HLA-associated TCR beta chains showed more clonal expansion and lower generation probabilities than non-associated chains that were equally common. In an earlier analysis of around 500 of the donors, most TCR beta V segments appeared in productive rearrangements about 87% or about 30% of the time, broadly matching IMGT annotations. The study gave a list of over 150 TCR beta chains associated with cytomegalovirus. According to a later genetic analysis, donors in an Asian-associated ancestry cluster had fewer N-insertions in productive TCRs than the roughly 670-donor mean. A later analysis associated 17,000 or so TCR beta sequences with specific HLA alleles at a false discovery rate of 0.05. When HLA alleles, especially DR and DQ, strongly co-occurred, attributing TCR associations to individual alleles was difficult. A further reported finding was that TCR beta sequences accurately predicted the HLA-A and HLA-B alleles for most subjects in the first cohort. Several of the top co-occurrence clusters appeared to be linked to parvovirus B19, influenza, CMV and Epstein-Barr virus, according to a later analysis. A later genetic analysis associated a missense DCLRE1C variant with V-gene and J-gene trimming of TCR beta chains, and an independent cohort replicated the association. Most CMV-associated TCR beta chains appeared to be HLA-restricted in a later analysis, and the HLA associations seemed to be driven largely by CMV exposure. A cluster of highly shared sequence variants was judged likely to be a technical artifact of the sequencing pipeline. Only TCR beta chains were sequenced in this cohort, and the absence of alpha or paired-chain data limited detectable features. Linkage disequilibrium might explain the correlated functional status among segregating V segments, but an unknown experimental factor could not be ruled out. It was suggested by the authors that the approach could potentially be generalized to other disease states and immunological phenotypes. Presence/absence analyses assumed roughly uniform sequencing depth across donors, an assumption that may not hold. For the cohort, immune exposure information was limited to CMV serostatus. Three of the identified cytomegalovirus-associated TCR beta chains were confirmed in vitro to be specific for cytomegalovirus antigens. Most TCR sequences were observed very rarely across donors, whereas some public TCRs were present in many individuals. Roughly 15 rarely observed V segments, including chromosome 9 orphons, were excluded from the earlier analysis of about 600 of the donors because counts were too low.

The cohort comprised approximately 700 healthy bone marrow donors. At the time of sampling, all cohort members were nominally healthy, though unrecorded immune exposures were likely present. The donor was CMV seronegative and was included in the group of several hundred seronegative cohort members. Every donor gave a peripheral blood sample, and the peripheral blood mononuclear cells from that sample were used for TCR beta sequencing. The Qiagen DNeasy Blood Extraction Kit was used to extract genomic DNA from the blood cell samples. CDR1 and CDR2, per the germline V gene, are SGHRS and YFSETQ. Its CDR3 holds 15 amino acids, cysteine through phenylalanine. The CDR3 DNA has 45 bases and is translated from base 1. Trimming costs V 2 bases and J 6 bases, and their ends lie 17 bases apart.

The TCR sequence derives from a woman in her late teens or twenties in good health and CMV-seronegative. The sample taken for sequencing was PBMCs. The rearrangement joined TRBV5-1 to TRBJ1-2, with a tentative D gene TRBD1 over 5 matching bases. The DNA is TGCGCCAGCAGCTTTTACAACTTGGGGCAGAATGGCTACACCTTC. It translates to CASSFYNLGQNGYTF.